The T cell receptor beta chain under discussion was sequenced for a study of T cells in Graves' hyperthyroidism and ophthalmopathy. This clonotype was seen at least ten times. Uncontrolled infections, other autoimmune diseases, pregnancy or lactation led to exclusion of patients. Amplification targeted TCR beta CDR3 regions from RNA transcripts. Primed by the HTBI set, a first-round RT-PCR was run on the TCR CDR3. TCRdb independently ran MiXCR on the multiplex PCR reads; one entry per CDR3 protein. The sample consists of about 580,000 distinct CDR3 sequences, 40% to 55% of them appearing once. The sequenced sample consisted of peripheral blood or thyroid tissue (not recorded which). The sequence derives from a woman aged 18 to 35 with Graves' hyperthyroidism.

CDR3 residues: CAAHSSGVTDTQYF. DNA for the CDR3: TGTGCAGCCCACAGTTCTGGAGTCACAGATACGCAGTATTTT. The V call is TRBV10-3, the J call TRBJ2-3; D is unclear. Germline V lookup: CDR1 ENHRY, CDR2 SYGVKD. The CDR3 runs 14 residues.